This T cell receptor beta chain was documented in a study of blood T cell repertoires in COVID-19. The study assigned cohorts using participant-reported clinical history. Repertoires were generated with immunoSEQ multiplex PCR, while TCRdb's copy carries only in-frame clones and drops some. The sample yields about 240,000 clones, about 80% seen once. The clonotype comes from a woman aged 40 to 50 who had been exposed to COVID-19. Sequencing was performed on PBMCs or T cells enriched from blood (not recorded which).

Here the CDR3 reads CASSGADTQYF. For the CDR3, the DNA is TGTGCCAGCTCAGGGGCCGATACGCAGTATTTT. The chain is built from TRBV6-5 and TRBJ2-3; a weak D match, TRBD1 (6 bases). The CDR3 has 11 amino acids. V was pared by 8 bases and J by 6 bases, with 9 bases between. CDR1 MNHEY and CDR2 SVGAGI come from the germline V gene.